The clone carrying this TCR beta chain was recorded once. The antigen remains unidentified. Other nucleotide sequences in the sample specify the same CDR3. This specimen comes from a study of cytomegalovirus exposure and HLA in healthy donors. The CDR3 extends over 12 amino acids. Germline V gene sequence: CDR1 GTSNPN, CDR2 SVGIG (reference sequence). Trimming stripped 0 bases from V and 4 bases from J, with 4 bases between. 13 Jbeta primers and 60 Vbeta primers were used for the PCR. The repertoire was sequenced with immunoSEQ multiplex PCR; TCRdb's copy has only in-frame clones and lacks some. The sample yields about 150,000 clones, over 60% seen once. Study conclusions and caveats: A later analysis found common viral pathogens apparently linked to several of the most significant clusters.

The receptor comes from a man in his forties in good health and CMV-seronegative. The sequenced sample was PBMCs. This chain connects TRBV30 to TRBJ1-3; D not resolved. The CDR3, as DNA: TGTGCCTGGAGTGTCTTAGGAAACACCATATATTTT. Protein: CAWSVLGNTIYF. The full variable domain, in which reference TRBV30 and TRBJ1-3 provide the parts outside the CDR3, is SQTIHQWPATLVQPVGSPLSLECTVEGTSNPNLYWYRQAAGRGLQLLFYSVGIGQISSEVPQNLSASRPQDRQFILSSKKLLLSDSGFYLCAWSVLGNTIYFGEGSWLTVV.